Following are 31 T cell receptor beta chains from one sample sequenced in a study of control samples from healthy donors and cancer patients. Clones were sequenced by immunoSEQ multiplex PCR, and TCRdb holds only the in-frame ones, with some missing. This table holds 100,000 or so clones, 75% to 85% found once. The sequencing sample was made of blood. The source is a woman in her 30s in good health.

The CDR3 is CASSPGRGGNYGYTF. The CDR3, as DNA: TGTGCCAGCAGCCCCGGGAGGGGGGGCAACTATGGCTACACCTTC. This chain links TRBV11-2 with TRBJ1-2; D is perhaps TRBD1 (6 bases). Trimming pared 5 bases from V and 2 bases from J, leaving 15 bases between. The germline V gene encodes CDR1 SGHAT and CDR2 FQNNGV. There are 15 residues in the CDR3.

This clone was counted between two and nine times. CDR3 residues: CASSNPFDANTGELFF. In DNA, the CDR3 is TGTGCCAGCAGCAACCCTTTTGATGCGAACACCGGGGAGCTGTTTTTT. The genes are TRBV7-3 and TRBJ2-2; D is ambiguous. Germline-derived CDR1 and CDR2 are SGHTA and FQGTGA. V lost 5 bases, J lost 0 bases, and 13 bases lay in between. This CDR3 is built from 16 residues.

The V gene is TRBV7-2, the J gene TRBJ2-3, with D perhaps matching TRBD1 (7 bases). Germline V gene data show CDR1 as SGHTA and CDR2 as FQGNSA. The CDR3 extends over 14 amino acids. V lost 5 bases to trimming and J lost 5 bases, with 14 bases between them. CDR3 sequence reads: CASSLQGGQDTQYF. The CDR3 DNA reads TGTGCCAGCAGCCTCCAGGGGGGTCAAGATACGCAGTATTTT.

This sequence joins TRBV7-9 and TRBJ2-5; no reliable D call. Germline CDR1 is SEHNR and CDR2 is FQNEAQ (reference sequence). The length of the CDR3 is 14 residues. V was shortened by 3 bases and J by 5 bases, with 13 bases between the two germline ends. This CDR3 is CASSFPRPFETQYF. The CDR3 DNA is TGTGCCAGCAGCTTCCCTCGCCCGTTTGAGACCCAGTACTTC.

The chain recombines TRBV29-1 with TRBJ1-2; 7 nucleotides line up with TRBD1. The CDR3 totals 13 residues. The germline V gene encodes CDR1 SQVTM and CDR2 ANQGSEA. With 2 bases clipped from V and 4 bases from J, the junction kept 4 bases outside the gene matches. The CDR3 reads CSVENQGGYGYTF. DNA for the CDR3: TGCAGCGTTGAAAACCAGGGGGGCTATGGCTACACCTTC.

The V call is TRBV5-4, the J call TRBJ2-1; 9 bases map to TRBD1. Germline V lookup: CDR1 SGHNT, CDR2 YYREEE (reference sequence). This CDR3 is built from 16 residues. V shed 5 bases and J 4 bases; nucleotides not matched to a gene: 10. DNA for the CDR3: TGTGCCAGCAGGGGCGCCGGACAGGGGAATTACAATGAGCAGTTCTTC. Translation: CASRGAGQGNYNEQFF. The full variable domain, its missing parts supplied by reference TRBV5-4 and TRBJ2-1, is ETGVTQSPTHLIKTRGQQVTLRCSSQSGHNTVSWYQQALGQGPQFIFQYYREEENGRGNFPPRFSGLQFPNYSSELNVNALELDDSALYLCASRGAGQGNYNEQFFGPGTRLTVL.

The chain's CDR3 is CASSHRDRGYEQYF. CDR3 coding DNA: TGTGCCAGCAGCCACCGGGACAGGGGCTACGAGCAGTACTTC. This rearrangement joins TRBV6-5 to TRBJ2-7; 10 bases are a match to TRBD1. Unmatched junction bases numbered 5, after V lost 6 bases and J lost 3 bases. This CDR3 comprises 14 residues. Germline V CDR1 and CDR2: MNHEY, SVGAGI.

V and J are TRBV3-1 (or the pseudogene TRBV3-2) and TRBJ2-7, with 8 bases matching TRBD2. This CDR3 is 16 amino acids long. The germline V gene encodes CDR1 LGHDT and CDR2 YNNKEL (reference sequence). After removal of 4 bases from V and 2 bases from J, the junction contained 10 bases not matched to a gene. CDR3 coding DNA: TGTGCCAGCAGCCGAAATCCGGGACTAGACCCCTACGAGCAGTACTTC. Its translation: CASSRNPGLDPYEQYF.

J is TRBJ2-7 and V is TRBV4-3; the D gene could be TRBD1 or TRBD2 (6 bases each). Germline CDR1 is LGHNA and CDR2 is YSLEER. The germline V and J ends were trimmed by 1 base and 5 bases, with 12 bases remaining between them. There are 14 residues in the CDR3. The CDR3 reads CASSQVGGGHEQYF. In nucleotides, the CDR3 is TGCGCCAGCAGCCAAGTAGGAGGGGGTCACGAGCAGTACTTC.

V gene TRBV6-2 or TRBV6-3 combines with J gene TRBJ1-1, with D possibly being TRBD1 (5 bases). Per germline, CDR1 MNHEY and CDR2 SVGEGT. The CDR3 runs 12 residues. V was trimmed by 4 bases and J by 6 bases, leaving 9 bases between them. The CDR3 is CASSLGTAEAFF. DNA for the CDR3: TGTGCCAGCAGTTTAGGGACGGCTGAAGCTTTCTTT.

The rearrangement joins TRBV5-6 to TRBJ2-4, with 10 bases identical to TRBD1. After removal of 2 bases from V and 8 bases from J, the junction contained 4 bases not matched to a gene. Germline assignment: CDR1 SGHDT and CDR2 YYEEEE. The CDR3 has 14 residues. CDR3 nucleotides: TGTGCCAGCAGCTTCGGACAGGGGGAATACATTCAGTACTTC. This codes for CASSFGQGEYIQYF.

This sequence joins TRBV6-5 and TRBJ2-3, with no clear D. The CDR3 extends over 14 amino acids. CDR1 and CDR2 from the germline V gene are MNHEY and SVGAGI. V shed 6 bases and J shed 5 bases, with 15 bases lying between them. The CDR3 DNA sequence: TGTGCCAGCAGGCAGGCTGTGGTTGTAGATACGCAGTATTTT. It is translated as CASRQAVVVDTQYF.

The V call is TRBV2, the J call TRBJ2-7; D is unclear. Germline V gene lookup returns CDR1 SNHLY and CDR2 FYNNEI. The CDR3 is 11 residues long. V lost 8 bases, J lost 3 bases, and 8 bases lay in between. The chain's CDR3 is CASCLDYEQYF. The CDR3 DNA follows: TGTGCCAGCTGTTTGGACTACGAGCAGTACTTC.

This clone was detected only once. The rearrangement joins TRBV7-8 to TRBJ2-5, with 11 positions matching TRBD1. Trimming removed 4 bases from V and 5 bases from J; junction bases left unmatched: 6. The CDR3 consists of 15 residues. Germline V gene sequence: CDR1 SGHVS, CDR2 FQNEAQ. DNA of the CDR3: TGTGCCAGCAGCTCGGGACAGGGGGTTGGGGAGACCCAGTACTTC. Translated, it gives CASSSGQGVGETQYF.

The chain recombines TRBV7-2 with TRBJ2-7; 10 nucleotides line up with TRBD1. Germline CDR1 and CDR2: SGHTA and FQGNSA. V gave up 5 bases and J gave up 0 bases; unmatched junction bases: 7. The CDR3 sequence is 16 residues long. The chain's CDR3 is CASSHTGTGDSYEQYF. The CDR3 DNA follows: TGTGCCAGCAGCCACACCGGGACAGGGGACTCCTACGAGCAGTACTTC.

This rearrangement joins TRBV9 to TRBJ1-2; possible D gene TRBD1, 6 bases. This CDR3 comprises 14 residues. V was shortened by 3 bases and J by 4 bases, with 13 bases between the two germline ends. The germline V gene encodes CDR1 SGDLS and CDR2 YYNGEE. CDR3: CASSAAQGPYGYTF. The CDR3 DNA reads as TGTGCCAGCAGCGCAGCACAGGGCCCCTATGGCTACACCTTC.

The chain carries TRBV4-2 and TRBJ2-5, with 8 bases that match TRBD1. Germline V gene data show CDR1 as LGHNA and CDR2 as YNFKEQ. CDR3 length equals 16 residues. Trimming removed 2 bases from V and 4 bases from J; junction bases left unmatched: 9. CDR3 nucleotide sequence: TGTGCCAGCAGCCAATCAGGGGGCGCGGGTCTAGAGACCCAGTACTTC. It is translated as CASSQSGGAGLETQYF.

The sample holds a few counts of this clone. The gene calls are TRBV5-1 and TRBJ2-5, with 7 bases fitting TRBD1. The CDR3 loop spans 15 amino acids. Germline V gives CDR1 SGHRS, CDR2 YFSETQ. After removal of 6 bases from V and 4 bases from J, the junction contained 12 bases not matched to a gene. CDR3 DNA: TGCGCCAGCACCGGAACCGGGGACAGATTAGAGACCCAGTACTTC. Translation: CASTGTGDRLETQYF.

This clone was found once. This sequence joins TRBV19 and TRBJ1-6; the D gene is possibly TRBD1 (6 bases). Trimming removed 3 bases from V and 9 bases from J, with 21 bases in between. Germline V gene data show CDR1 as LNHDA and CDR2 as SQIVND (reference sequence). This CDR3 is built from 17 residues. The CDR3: CASSMGFPGGVGSPLHF. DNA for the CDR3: TGTGCCAGTAGTATGGGATTTCCTGGGGGCGTTGGTTCACCCCTCCACTTT.

CDR3: CASSRLAGGPEETQYF. CDR3 sequence (DNA): TGTGCCAGCAGCCGACTAGCGGGGGGGCCGGAAGAGACCCAGTACTTC. The V and J genes are TRBV2 and TRBJ2-5; TRBD2 matches 14 bases. Germline lookup yields CDR1 SNHLY and CDR2 FYNNEI. The CDR3 contains 16 residues. The ends lost 6 bases at V and 3 bases at J; junction bases unmatched: 6.

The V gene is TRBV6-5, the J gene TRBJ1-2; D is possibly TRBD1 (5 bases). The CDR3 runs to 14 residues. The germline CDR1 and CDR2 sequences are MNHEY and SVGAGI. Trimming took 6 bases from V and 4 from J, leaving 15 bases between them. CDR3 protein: CASRVQGLGYGYTF. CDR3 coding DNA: TGTGCCAGCAGAGTCCAGGGACTGGGCTATGGCTACACCTTC.

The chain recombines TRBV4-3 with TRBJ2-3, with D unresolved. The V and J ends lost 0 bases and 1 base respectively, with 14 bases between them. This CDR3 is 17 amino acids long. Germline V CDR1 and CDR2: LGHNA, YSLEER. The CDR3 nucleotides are TGCGCCAGCAGCCAAGAACTAAGGGTTGGGGGCACAGATACGCAGTATTTT. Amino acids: CASSQELRVGGTDTQYF.

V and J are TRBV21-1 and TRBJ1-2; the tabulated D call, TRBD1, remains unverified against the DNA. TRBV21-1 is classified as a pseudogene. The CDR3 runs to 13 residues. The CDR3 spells CASSNRPPIGYTF. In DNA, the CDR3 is TGTGCCAGCAGTAACAGGCCCCCGATTGGCTACACCTTC.

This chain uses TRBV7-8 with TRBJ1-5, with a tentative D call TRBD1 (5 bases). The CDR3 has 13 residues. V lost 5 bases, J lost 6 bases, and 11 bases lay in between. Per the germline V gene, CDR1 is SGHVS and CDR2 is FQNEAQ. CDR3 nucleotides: TGTGCCAGCAGCATACAAGGGACTCAGCCCCAGCATTTT. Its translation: CASSIQGTQPQHF.

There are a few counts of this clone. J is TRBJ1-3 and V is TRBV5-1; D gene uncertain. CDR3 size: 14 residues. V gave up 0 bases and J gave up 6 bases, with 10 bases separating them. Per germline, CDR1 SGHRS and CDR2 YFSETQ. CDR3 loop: CASSLEASPNTIYF. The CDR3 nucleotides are TGCGCCAGCAGCTTGGAGGCGTCTCCAAACACCATATATTTT.

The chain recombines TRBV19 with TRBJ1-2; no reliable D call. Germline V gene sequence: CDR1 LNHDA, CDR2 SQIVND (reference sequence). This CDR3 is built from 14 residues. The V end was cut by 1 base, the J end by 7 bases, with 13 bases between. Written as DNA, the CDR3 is TGTGCCAGTAGTATAGTAGGAGGGTTCGGTGGCTACACCTTC. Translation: CASSIVGGFGGYTF.

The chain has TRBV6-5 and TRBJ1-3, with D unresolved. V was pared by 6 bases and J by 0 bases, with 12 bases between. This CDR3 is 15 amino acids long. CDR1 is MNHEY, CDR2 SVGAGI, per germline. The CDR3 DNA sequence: TGTGCCAGCAGGGGCGGCAGCGTCTCTGGAAACACCATATATTTT. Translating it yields CASRGGSVSGNTIYF.

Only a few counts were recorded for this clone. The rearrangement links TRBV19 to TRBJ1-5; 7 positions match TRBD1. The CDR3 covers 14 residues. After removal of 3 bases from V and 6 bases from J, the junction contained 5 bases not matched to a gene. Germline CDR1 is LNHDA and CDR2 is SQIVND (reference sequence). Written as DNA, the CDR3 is TGTGCCAGTAGTATGGGAGGGGGCGGTCAGCCCCAGCATTTT. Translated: CASSMGGGGQPQHF.

The CDR3 here is CASSTQENTEAFF. CDR3 nucleotides: TGTGCCAGCAGCACCCAGGAGAACACTGAAGCTTTCTTT. The genes are TRBV3-1 (or the pseudogene TRBV3-2) and TRBJ1-1; D is ambiguous. The CDR3 has 13 residues. Germline V lookup: CDR1 LGHDT, CDR2 YNNKEL (reference sequence). V was clipped by 5 bases and J by 1 base, with 8 bases between them.

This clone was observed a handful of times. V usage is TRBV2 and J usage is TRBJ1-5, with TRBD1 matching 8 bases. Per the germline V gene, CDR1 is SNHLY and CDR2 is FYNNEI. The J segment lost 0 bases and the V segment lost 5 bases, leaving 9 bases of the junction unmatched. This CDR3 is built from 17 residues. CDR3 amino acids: CASSKPGQDYSNQPQHF. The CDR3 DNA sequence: TGTGCCAGCAGTAAACCGGGACAGGATTATAGCAATCAGCCCCAGCATTTT.

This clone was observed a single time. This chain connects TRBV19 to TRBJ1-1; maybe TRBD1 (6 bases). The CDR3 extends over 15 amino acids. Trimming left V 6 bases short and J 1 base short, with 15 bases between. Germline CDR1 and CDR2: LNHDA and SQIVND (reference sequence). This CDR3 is CASSPKGGGNTEAFF. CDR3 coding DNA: TGTGCCAGTAGCCCAAAGGGGGGAGGGAACACTGAAGCTTTCTTT. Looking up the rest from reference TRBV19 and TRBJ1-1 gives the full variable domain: DGGITQSPKYLFRKEGQNVTLSCEQNLNHDAMYWYRQDPGQGLRLIYYSQIVNDFQKGDIAEGYSVSREKKESFPLTVTSAQKNPTAFYLCASSPKGGGNTEAFFGQGTRLTVV.